These T cell receptor beta chains were read from a single sample in a study of CD8+CD57+ T cells in acquired aplastic anemia. TCRdb analysed the reads with MiXCR anew, one entry per CDR3 protein. The table lists about 270,000 distinct CDR3 sequences, 82% of them singletons, with 35% to 50% in the top ten. Material: sorted CD4+, CD8+, or CD8+CD57+ T cells (not recorded which) from PBMCs. Every receptor here comes from a human donor with aplastic anemia. Both conserved end residues are part of each CDR3. The D gene is left open where the match is weak. Not all rows give a size; the values are once, few, many and, for expanded clones, a class.

abundance: NA; j_gene: TRBJ1-6; d_gene: TRBD1; v_gene: TRBV4-1; CDR3nt: TGCGCCAGCAGCCAATTCGGGACAGGGTACCCCTATAATTCACCCCTCCACTTT; CDR3aa: CASSQFGTGYPYNSPLHF
abundance: NA; j_gene: TRBJ2-5; d_gene: TRBD2; v_gene: TRBV7-9; CDR3nt: TGTGCCAGCAGCTTAGCAAGGACGAGCGGGAATACGCAGTTC; CDR3aa: CASSLARTSGNTQF
abundance: NA; j_gene: TRBJ2-3; d_gene: TRBD2; v_gene: TRBV7-8; CDR3nt: TGCTGCAGCAGCGGGGACGGGGGCACAGATACGCAGTATTTT; CDR3aa: CCSSGDGGTDTQYF
abundance: NA; j_gene: TRBJ2-3; d_gene: NA; v_gene: TRBV9; CDR3nt: TGTGCCAGCGGCGAAGGGGGAAAGGATACGGATTATTTT; CDR3aa: CASGEGGKDTDYF
abundance: NA; j_gene: TRBJ1-2; d_gene: NA; v_gene: TRBV2; CDR3nt: TGTGCCAGCAGTGAATGGGGGCTCGTCTATGGCTACACCTTC; CDR3aa: CASSEWGLVYGYTF
abundance: NA; j_gene: TRBJ2-1; d_gene: NA; v_gene: TRBV9; CDR3nt: TGTGCCAGTAGTGTAGCGAGCCGAGCCACAAATGAGCAGTTCTTC; CDR3aa: CASSVASRATNEQFF
abundance: NA; j_gene: TRBJ1-1; d_gene: NA; v_gene: TRBV15; CDR3nt: TGTGCCACCAGCAGAGATCCCGGTGCGACTGAAGCTTTCTTT; CDR3aa: CATSRDPGATEAFF
abundance: once; j_gene: TRBJ2-3; d_gene: TRBD1; v_gene: TRBV11-1; CDR3nt: TGTGCCAGCAGCGAATCCGGGACAGCCGATACGCAGTATTTT; CDR3aa: CASSESGTADTQYF
abundance: NA; j_gene: TRBJ2-3; d_gene: NA; v_gene: TRBV15; CDR3nt: TGTGCCACCAGCCGCTTTGCGGGGCAATACACAGATACGCAGTATTTT; CDR3aa: CATSRFAGQYTDTQYF
abundance: NA; j_gene: TRBJ2-2; d_gene: NA; v_gene: TRBV20-1; CDR3nt: TGCAGTGCTAGAGACGGGGACGAGGACAGGGAGCTGTTTTTT; CDR3aa: CSARDGDEDRELFF
abundance: NA; j_gene: TRBJ2-1; d_gene: NA; v_gene: TRBV4-2; CDR3nt: TGTGCCAGCAAAGGTCTTACCTCCTACAATGAGCAGTTCTTC; CDR3aa: CASKGLTSYNEQFF
abundance: NA; j_gene: TRBJ1-2; d_gene: NA; v_gene: TRBV7-9; CDR3nt: TGTGCCAGCAGCTTAACCGCTAGGTACGGGCTCGTATATGGCTACACCTTC; CDR3aa: CASSLTARYGLVYGYTF
abundance: NA; j_gene: TRBJ2-2; d_gene: NA; v_gene: TRBV5-1; CDR3nt: TGCGCCAGCAGCTTGGATGGCACCGGGGAGCTGTTTTTT; CDR3aa: CASSLDGTGELFF
abundance: NA; j_gene: TRBJ2-7; d_gene: NA; v_gene: TRBV7-9; CDR3nt: TGCGCCAGCAGCTGCCCAGGCCTAGCCTCAGATCTTCGCTTC; CDR3aa: CASSCPGLASDLRF
abundance: few; j_gene: TRBJ2-7; d_gene: NA; v_gene: TRBV7-8; CDR3nt: TGTGCCAGCAGTTACGTGGAAGGTAACTACGAGCAGTATTTC; CDR3aa: CASSYVEGNYEQYF
abundance: NA; j_gene: TRBJ1-3; d_gene: NA; v_gene: TRBV20-1; CDR3nt: TGCAGTGCTAGAACTCCCTCTGGAAACACCATATATTTT; CDR3aa: CSARTPSGNTIYF
abundance: NA; j_gene: TRBJ2-1; d_gene: NA; v_gene: TRBV21-1; CDR3nt: TGTGCCAGCAGCACATCTCCCAGGGATGGATTGCCACACTCTGGGAATGAGCAGTTCTTC; CDR3aa: CASSTSPRDGLPHSGNEQFF
abundance: NA; j_gene: TRBJ1-1; d_gene: NA; v_gene: TRBV11-3; CDR3nt: TGTGCCAGCAGCTTAGCACTCGCAGGGCAAGATGAAGCTTTCTTT; CDR3aa: CASSLALAGQDEAFF
abundance: NA; j_gene: TRBJ2-5; d_gene: NA; v_gene: TRBV7-8; CDR3nt: TGTGCCAGCAGCTTAGCTCCAGACGGAAAAGACCCCCAGTACTTC; CDR3aa: CASSLAPDGKDPQYF
abundance: NA; j_gene: TRBJ2-3; d_gene: NA; v_gene: TRBV15; CDR3nt: TGTGCCACCAGTAGACCGGATGCAGATACGCAGTATTTT; CDR3aa: CATSRPDADTQYF
abundance: NA; j_gene: TRBJ2-3; d_gene: NA; v_gene: TRBV7-9; CDR3nt: TGTGCCAGCAGCTTAGCGCGAAGTCATGATAAGCAGTATTTT; CDR3aa: CASSLARSHDKQYF
abundance: few; j_gene: TRBJ2-6; d_gene: NA; v_gene: TRBV15; CDR3nt: TGTGCCAGTAGTACAGCGGGTAGCATCTCTGGGGCCAACGTCCTGACTTTC; CDR3aa: CASSTAGSISGANVLTF